One and the same sample provided the 19 T cell receptor beta chains below, sequenced in a study of beta chain features in type 1 diabetes. The authors reverse transcribed all of the isolated RNA, so sequencing captured expressed TCRB transcripts. The protocol was immunoSEQ multiplex PCR, while the TCRdb copy is restricted to in-frame clones and leaves out a portion. The repertoire holds 900,000 or so clones, with roughly 15% as singletons. Sequences were obtained from naive CD4+ T cells from blood. The receptors stem from a young woman in good health.

The rearrangement joins TRBV29-1 to TRBJ2-4; D may be TRBD1 (5 bases). V was trimmed by 7 bases and J by 8 bases, leaving 12 bases between them. The CDR3 is made up of 11 amino acids. The V gene's germline CDR1 is SQVTM and CDR2 ANQGSEA. As DNA, the CDR3 is TGCAGCGCCCTTCAGGGATACATTCAGTACTTC. Its protein is CSALQGYIQYF.

In nucleotides, the CDR3 is TGTGCCAGCTCACTTTCTTCACCAGGGACAGGGGGCTACGAGCAGTACTTC. Translation gives CASSLSSPGTGGYEQYF. This chain uses TRBV18 with TRBJ2-7, with 11 bases matching TRBD1. CDR1 is KGHSH and CDR2 is LQKENI in the germline V gene. With 4 bases clipped from V and 3 bases from J, the junction kept 11 bases outside the gene matches. The CDR3 has 17 residues.

The chain carries TRBV18 and TRBJ2-1; D remains unclear. Germline values: CDR1 KGHSH, CDR2 LQKENI. V gave up 0 bases and J gave up 8 bases, with 11 bases separating them. CDR3 length: 14 residues. CDR3 sequence reads: CASSPPADLYEQFF. The CDR3 DNA follows: TGTGCCAGCTCACCACCGGCGGACCTCTATGAGCAGTTCTTC.

This clone appeared a few times. The V and J genes are TRBV14 and TRBJ2-5; D uncertain. Trimming took 1 base from V and 1 from J, leaving 10 bases between them. Germline V gives CDR1 SGHDN, CDR2 FVKESK. CDR3 length: 15 residues. CDR3 nucleotide sequence: TGTGCCAGCAGCCAAGGACTGGGGTTCCAAGAGACCCAGTACTTC. Amino acid sequence: CASSQGLGFQETQYF.

This sequence joins TRBV7-2 and TRBJ2-7; the match to TRBD1 covers 8 bases. Per germline, CDR1 SGHTA and CDR2 FQGNSA. V lost 0 bases to trimming and J lost 5 bases; unmatched junction nucleotides: 0. CDR3 length equals 13 residues. CDR3 region: CASSLATGDEQYF. CDR3 coding DNA: TGTGCCAGCAGCTTAGCGACAGGGGACGAGCAGTACTTC.

This clone has just a few counts. The chain employs TRBV6-1 and TRBJ2-7; D is unresolved. This CDR3 is built from 13 residues. V lost 6 bases to trimming and J lost 0 bases, with 9 bases between them. Germline CDR1 and CDR2: MNHNS and SASEGT. The CDR3 region has the DNA TGTGCCAGCAGAGTAGCTATCTCCTACGAGCAGTACTTC. This sequence encodes CASRVAISYEQYF.

This clone was seen only a few times. The chain links TRBV18 to TRBJ1-1; unclear D gene. Germline CDR1 KGHSH, CDR2 LQKENI. V gave up 2 bases and J gave up 3 bases, with 7 bases separating them. The CDR3 runs 13 residues. The CDR3, as DNA: TGTGCCAGCTCACCAGCATTGGACACTGAAGCTTTCTTT. Protein product: CASSPALDTEAFF.

This clone has a handful of counts. The chain is built from TRBV7-2 and TRBJ2-5, with TRBD1 matching over 12 bases. This CDR3 spans 15 amino acids. Germline CDR1 is SGHTA and CDR2 is FQGNSA. Trimming at V came to 4 bases and at J to 6 bases, leaving 6 bases not matched to a gene. CDR3 in amino acids: CASSSGTGGRKTQYF. In DNA, the CDR3 is TGTGCCAGCAGCTCCGGGACAGGGGGCCGAAAGACCCAGTACTTC.

The chain has TRBV28 and TRBJ2-5, with D uncertain. Germline CDR1 is MDHEN and CDR2 is SYDVKM. The CDR3 has 13 amino acids. Trimming took off 3 bases at V and 6 bases at J, with 11 bases between the two ends. DNA of the CDR3: TGTGCCAGCAGTTTCGACCAACAGAAGACCCAGTACTTC. Its translation is CASSFDQQKTQYF.

The chain couples TRBV6-6 to TRBJ1-2; D not certain. Deletions cut 7 bases from V and 5 bases from J, with 14 bases between. The CDR3 is 13 amino acids. Germline-derived CDR1 and CDR2 are MNHNY and SVGAGI (reference sequence). CDR3 protein: CASTTSGEYGYTF. As DNA, the CDR3 is TGTGCCAGCACTACCTCCGGGGAGTATGGCTACACCTTC.

Details on this clone: Within the sample, other DNA sequences also encode this same CDR3. The chain has TRBV6-5 and TRBJ2-6; a weak D match, TRBD2 (5 bases). Germline CDR1 MNHEY, CDR2 SVGAGI. This CDR3 has 14 amino acids. Trimming took off 5 bases at V and 4 bases at J, with 9 bases between the two ends. CDR3 sequence (DNA): TGTGCCAGCAGTCGGGGTTCCGGGGCCAACGTCCTGACTTTC. It encodes CASSRGSGANVLTF.

The chain links TRBV19 to TRBJ1-1, with unresolved D. Trimming left V 0 bases short and J 4 bases short, with 6 bases between. The CDR3 has 13 amino acids. Looked up from germline, CDR1 is LNHDA and CDR2 is SQIVND (reference sequence). CDR3 protein: CASSIERSTEAFF. The CDR3 DNA is TGTGCCAGTAGTATAGAGCGCAGCACTGAAGCTTTCTTT.

This clone was counted between two and nine times. This sequence joins TRBV6-6 and TRBJ2-7; D may be TRBD1 (6 bases). Trimming shortened V by 10 bases and J by 3 bases, and 13 bases separated the two germline ends. CDR3 length: 12 amino acids. The germline V gene encodes CDR1 MNHNY and CDR2 SVGAGI (reference sequence). The CDR3 spells CATAQGFYEQYF. CDR3 nucleotide sequence: TGTGCCACCGCACAGGGCTTCTACGAGCAGTACTTC.

This chain links TRBV4-3 with TRBJ2-7; unclear D gene. CDR1 LGHNA and CDR2 YSLEER come from the germline V gene. With 1 base removed from V and 3 bases from J, the gap between germline ends came to 16 bases. The CDR3 covers 16 residues. CDR3 bases: TGCGCCAGCAGCCAAGCTTTCGACAATAGGATCTACGAGCAGTACTTC. This translates into CASSQAFDNRIYEQYF.

The CDR3 sequence: CASSGRGAPRPGELFF. CDR3 coding DNA: TGTGCCAGCAGTGGTCGGGGGGCGCCTCGTCCCGGGGAGCTGTTTTTT. V and J are TRBV2 and TRBJ2-2, with D tentatively TRBD2 (7 bases). CDR3 length equals 16 residues. V was cut by 4 bases and J by 6 bases, with 18 bases left in between. The V gene's germline CDR1 is SNHLY and CDR2 FYNNEI.

Regarding this clone: The identical CDR3 is also encoded by other nucleotide sequences in the sample. The chain recombines TRBV28 with TRBJ2-5; TRBD2 agrees at 13 bases. V dropped 5 bases and J dropped 5; count of bases not matched to a gene: 5. This CDR3 region has 15 residues. Per germline, CDR1 MDHEN and CDR2 SYDVKM. This CDR3 reads CASSPGLAGVETQYF. The CDR3 bases are TGTGCCAGCAGTCCCGGACTAGCGGGAGTTGAGACCCAGTACTTC.

This clone was counted a few times. J is TRBJ2-5 and V is TRBV19, with 13 bases matching TRBD2. CDR3 length: 14 residues. The germline V gene has CDR1 LNHDA and CDR2 SQIVND (reference sequence). After removal of 10 bases from V and 1 base from J, the junction contained 3 bases not matched to a gene. CDR3 loop: CATRTSGGQETQYF. DNA for the CDR3: TGTGCCACCAGGACTAGCGGGGGCCAAGAGACCCAGTACTTC.

Regarding this clone: At the DNA level, this CDR3 is encoded by other sequences in the same sample as well. The rearrangement uses TRBV7-2 and TRBJ2-7; unclear D gene. Germline V lookup: CDR1 SGHTA, CDR2 FQGNSA. This CDR3 is built from 13 residues. Deletions cut 1 base from V and 0 bases from J, with 4 bases between. The CDR3 is CASSLDYSYEQYF. The CDR3 coding sequence is TGTGCCAGCAGCTTAGATTACTCCTACGAGCAGTACTTC.

The chain carries TRBV19 and TRBJ2-1; possibly TRBD1 for D (6 bases). This CDR3 is 15 amino acids long. Germline lookup yields CDR1 LNHDA and CDR2 SQIVND (reference sequence). The germline V and J ends were trimmed by 3 bases and 7 bases, with 16 bases remaining between them. CDR3 region: CASSILGGVSNEQFF. For the CDR3, the DNA is TGTGCCAGTAGTATTTTAGGGGGAGTTTCGAATGAGCAGTTCTTC.